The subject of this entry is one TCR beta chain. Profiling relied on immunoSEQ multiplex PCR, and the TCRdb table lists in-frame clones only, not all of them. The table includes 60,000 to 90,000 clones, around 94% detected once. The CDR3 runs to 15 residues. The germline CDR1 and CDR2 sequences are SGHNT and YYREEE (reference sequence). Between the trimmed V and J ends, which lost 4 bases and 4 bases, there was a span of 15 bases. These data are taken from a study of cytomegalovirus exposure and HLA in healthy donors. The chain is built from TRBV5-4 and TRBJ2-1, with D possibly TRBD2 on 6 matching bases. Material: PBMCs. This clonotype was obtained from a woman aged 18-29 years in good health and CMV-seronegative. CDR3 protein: CASSTTAGRYNEQFF. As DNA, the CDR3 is TGTGCCAGCAGCACCACGGCCGGGAGATACAATGAGCAGTTCTTC. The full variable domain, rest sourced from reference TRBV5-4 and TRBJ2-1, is ETGVTQSPTHLIKTRGQQVTLRCSSQSGHNTVSWYQQALGQGPQFIFQYYREEENGRGNFPPRFSGLQFPNYSSELNVNALELDDSALYLCASSTTAGRYNEQFFGPGTRLTVL.